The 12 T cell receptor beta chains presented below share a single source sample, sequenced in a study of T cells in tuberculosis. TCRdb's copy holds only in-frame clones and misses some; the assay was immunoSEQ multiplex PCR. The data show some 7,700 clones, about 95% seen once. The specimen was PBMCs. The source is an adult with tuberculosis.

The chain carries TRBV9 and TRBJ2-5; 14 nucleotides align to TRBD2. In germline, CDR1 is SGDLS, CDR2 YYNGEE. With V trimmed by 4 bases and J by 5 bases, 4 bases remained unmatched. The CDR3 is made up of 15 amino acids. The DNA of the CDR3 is TGTGCCAGCAGCCCGGGACTAGCGGGAGAGGAGACCCAGTACTTC. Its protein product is CASSPGLAGEETQYF.

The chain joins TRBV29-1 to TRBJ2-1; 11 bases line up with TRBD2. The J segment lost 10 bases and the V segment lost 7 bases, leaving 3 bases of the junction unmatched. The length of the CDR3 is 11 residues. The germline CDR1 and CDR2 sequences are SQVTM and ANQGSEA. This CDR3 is CSARLAGEQFF. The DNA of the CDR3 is TGCAGCGCGAGACTAGCGGGAGAGCAGTTCTTC.

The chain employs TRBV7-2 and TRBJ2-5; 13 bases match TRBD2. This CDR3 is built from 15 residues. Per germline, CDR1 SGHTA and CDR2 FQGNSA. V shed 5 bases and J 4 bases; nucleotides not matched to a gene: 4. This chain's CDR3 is CASSAGLAGRETQYF. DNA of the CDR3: TGTGCCAGCAGCGCGGGACTAGCGGGGAGAGAGACCCAGTACTTC.

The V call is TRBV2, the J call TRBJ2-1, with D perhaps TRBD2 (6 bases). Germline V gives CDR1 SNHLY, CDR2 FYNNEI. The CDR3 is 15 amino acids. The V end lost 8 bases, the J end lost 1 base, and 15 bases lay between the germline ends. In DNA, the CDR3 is TGTGCCAGCGTTGGGCGGGGTGGGTCCTACAATGAGCAGTTCTTC. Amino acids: CASVGRGGSYNEQFF.

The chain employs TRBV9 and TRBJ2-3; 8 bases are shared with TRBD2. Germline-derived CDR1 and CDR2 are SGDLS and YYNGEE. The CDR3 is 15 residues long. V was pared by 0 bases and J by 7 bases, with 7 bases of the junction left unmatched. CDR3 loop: CASSVGSSGTYTQYF. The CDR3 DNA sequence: TGTGCCAGCAGCGTAGGAAGTAGCGGGACCTATACGCAGTATTTT. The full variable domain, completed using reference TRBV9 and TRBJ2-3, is DSGVTQTPKHLITATGQRVTLRCSPRSGDLSVYWYQQSLDQGLQFLIQYYNGEERAKGNILERFSAQQFPDLHSELNLSSLELGDSALYFCASSVGSSGTYTQYFGPGTRLTVL.

CDR3 nucleotides: TGTGCCAGCAGCTTAGGACAGGGGGTATCAAGGCAGCCCCAGCATTTT. Translating gives CASSLGQGVSRQPQHF. J is TRBJ1-5 and V is TRBV5-5; 10 bases agree with TRBD1. Germline loops: CDR1 SGHKS, CDR2 YYEKEE (reference sequence). The CDR3 is 16 amino acids. V was pared by 2 bases and J by 7 bases, with 9 bases of the junction left unmatched.

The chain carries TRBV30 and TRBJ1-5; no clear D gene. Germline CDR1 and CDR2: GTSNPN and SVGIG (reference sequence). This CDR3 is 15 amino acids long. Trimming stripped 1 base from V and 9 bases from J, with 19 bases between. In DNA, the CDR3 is TGTGCCTGGAGTGCCACCTTACATGCCGCCTCGCCCCAGCATTTT. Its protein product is CAWSATLHAASPQHF.

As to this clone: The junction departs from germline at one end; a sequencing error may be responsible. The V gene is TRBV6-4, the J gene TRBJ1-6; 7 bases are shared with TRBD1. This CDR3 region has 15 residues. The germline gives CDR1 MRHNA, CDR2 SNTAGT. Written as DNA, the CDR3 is TGTGCCAGCAGTGACCAAGGACAGGCGAATTCGCCCCTCCACTTT. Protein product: CASSDQGQANSPLHF.

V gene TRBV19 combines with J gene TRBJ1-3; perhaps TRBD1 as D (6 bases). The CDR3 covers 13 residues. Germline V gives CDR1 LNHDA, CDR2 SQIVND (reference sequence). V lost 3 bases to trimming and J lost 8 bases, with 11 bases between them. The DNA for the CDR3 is TGTGCCAGTAGTATTGGACAGAGGGACACCATATATTTT. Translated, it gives CASSIGQRDTIYF.

The DNA for the CDR3 is TGCAGCGTTGGCGCCGCTAGCACAGATACGCAGTATTTT. Protein product: CSVGAASTDTQYF. The chain uses TRBV29-1 and TRBJ2-3; D unclear. The germline CDR1 and CDR2 sequences are SQVTM and ANQGSEA. The CDR3 runs to 13 residues. The V gene lost 4 bases and the J gene lost 0 bases, with 8 bases spanning the gap.

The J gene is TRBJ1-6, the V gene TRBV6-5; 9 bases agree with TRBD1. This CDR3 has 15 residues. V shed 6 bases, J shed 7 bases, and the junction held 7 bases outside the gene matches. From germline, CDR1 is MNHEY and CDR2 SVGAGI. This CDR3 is CASRLTGTGNSPLHF. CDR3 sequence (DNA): TGTGCCAGCAGACTGACCGGGACAGGGAATTCACCCCTCCACTTT.

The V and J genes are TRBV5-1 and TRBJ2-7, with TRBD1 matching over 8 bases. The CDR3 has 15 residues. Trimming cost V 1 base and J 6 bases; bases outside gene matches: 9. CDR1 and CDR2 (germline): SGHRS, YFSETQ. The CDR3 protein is CASSLTAGTGSEQYF. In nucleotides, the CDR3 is TGCGCCAGCAGCTTGACCGCGGGGACAGGCAGCGAGCAGTACTTC.